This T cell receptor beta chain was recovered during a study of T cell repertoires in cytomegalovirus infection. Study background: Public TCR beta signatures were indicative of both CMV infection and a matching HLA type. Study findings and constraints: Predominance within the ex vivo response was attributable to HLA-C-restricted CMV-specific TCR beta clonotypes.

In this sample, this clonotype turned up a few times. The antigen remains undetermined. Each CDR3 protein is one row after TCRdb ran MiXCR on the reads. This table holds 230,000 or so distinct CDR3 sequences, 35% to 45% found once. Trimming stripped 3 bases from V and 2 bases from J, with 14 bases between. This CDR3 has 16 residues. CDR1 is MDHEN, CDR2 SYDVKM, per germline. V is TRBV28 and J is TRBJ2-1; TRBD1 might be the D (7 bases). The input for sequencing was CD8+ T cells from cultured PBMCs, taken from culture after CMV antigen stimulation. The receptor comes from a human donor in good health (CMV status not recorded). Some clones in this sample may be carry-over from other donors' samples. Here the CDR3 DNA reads TGTGCCAGCAGTTTCTCAGGGGGGTTCCCCTACAATGAGCAGTTCTTC. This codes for CASSFSGGFPYNEQFF.